What follows describes a single T cell receptor (beta chain). This specimen comes from a study of monozygotic twins with inflammatory bowel disease. The team made cDNA by running eight separate reactions for each sample. TCRdb reprocessed the 5' RACE reads, keeping one entry per CDR3 protein, no DNA. This table lists fewer than 400,000 distinct CDR3 sequences. The CDR3 spans 14 residues. The germline V gene encodes CDR1 SGHDT and CDR2 YYEEEE. Source material: blood. The chain employs TRBV5-6 and TRBJ2-7; with no DNA, the TCRdb D assignment of TRBD1 cannot be verified. The TCR originated in a human donor with ulcerative colitis or Crohn's disease, or a healthy co-twin of an affected twin (not recorded which). CDR3 amino acids: CASSVPGGSYEQYF. The complete variable domain, with remaining parts taken from reference TRBV5-6 and TRBJ2-7, reads DAGVTQSPTHLIKTRGQQVTLRCSPKSGHDTVSWYQQALGQGPQFIFQYYEEEERQRGNFPDRFSGHQFPNYSSELNVNALLLGDSALYLCASSVPGGSYEQYFGPGTRLTVT.